What follows describes a single T cell receptor (beta chain). As yet, its antigen is unknown. The sample comes from a study of cytomegalovirus exposure and HLA in healthy donors. The study, taken as a whole, reports: Trimming of TCR beta V- and J-genes showed a link, identified in a later analysis, to a missense DCLRE1C variant.

The PCR made use of 60 Vbeta and 13 Jbeta primers. Repertoires were generated with immunoSEQ multiplex PCR, while TCRdb's copy carries only in-frame clones and drops some. Of tens of thousands of clones listed, 60% to 75% were seen once; the top ten hold roughly 20%. This clonotype was obtained from a man aged 40-49 years in good health and CMV-seropositive. Sequencing input: PBMCs.

The CDR3, as DNA: TGTGCCAGCAGCGAAGGACTAGCGGGTTACAATGAGCAGTTCTTC. Its protein is CASSEGLAGYNEQFF. The chain joins TRBV6-6 to TRBJ2-1; TRBD2 agrees at 11 bases. The germline V gene encodes CDR1 MNHNY and CDR2 SVGAGI (reference sequence). The trim removed 6 bases at V and 4 bases at J, leaving 5 bases unmatched. This CDR3 region has 15 residues.